The 25 T cell receptor beta chains in this list originate from one sample, sequenced in a study of cytomegalovirus exposure and HLA in healthy donors. Method: immunoSEQ multiplex PCR; TCRdb's copy keeps in-frame clones and lacks some. The table lists 350,000 or so clones, approximately 90% of them singletons. The sequenced sample was PBMCs. These receptors originate from a woman aged 18 to 35 in good health and CMV-seronegative.

In this sample, this clone turned up a few times. The chain links TRBV7-9 to TRBJ2-5; D unresolved. V lost 5 bases, J lost 5 bases, and 12 bases lay in between. The CDR3 is made up of 13 amino acids. Germline loops: CDR1 SEHNR, CDR2 FQNEAQ (reference sequence). The CDR3 nucleotides are TGTGCCAGCAGCCCCCCGGCCGGGGAGACCCAGTACTTC. It translates to CASSPPAGETQYF.

V usage is TRBV2 and J usage is TRBJ2-1; 9 nucleotides match TRBD1. The CDR3 is 15 amino acids. Germline CDR1 and CDR2: SNHLY and FYNNEI. With V trimmed by 6 bases and J by 9 bases, 12 bases remained unmatched. The CDR3 spells CASRRETGGSGEQFF. Written as DNA, the CDR3 is TGTGCCAGCAGAAGGGAGACAGGGGGAAGCGGTGAGCAGTTCTTC.

The J gene is TRBJ2-5, the V gene TRBV2; TRBD1 is a possible D gene (5 bases). This CDR3 contains 14 residues. CDR1 and CDR2 from the germline V gene are SNHLY and FYNNEI. The CDR3 nucleotides are TGTGGATACTCAAGGTGGCAGGGATGGGAGACCCAGTACTTC. Protein: CGYSRWQGWETQYF.

This chain uses TRBV4-3 with TRBJ1-2; 7 bases align to TRBD1. This CDR3 is 17 amino acids long. CDR1 LGHNA and CDR2 YSLEER come from the germline V gene. The J segment lost 2 bases and the V segment lost 0 bases, leaving 9 bases of the junction unmatched. The DNA of the CDR3 is TGCGCCAGCAGCCAAGAAAGTTTCGGCAGGGGGAACTATGGCTACACCTTC. Its protein product is CASSQESFGRGNYGYTF.

The chain is built from TRBV7-2 and TRBJ1-2, with TRBD1 matching 8 bases. V lost 2 bases and J lost 8; bases outside the gene matches: 10. There are 15 residues in the CDR3. The V gene's germline CDR1 is SGHTA and CDR2 FQGNSA. CDR3 nucleotides: TGTGCCAGCAGCTTACCGGCAGGGGGCCGTGGGGGCTACACCTTC. This translates into CASSLPAGGRGGYTF.

V and J are TRBV6-1 and TRBJ1-5; 8 bases agree with TRBD1. CDR3 length: 14 amino acids. Trimming took 5 bases from V and 2 from J; bases not matched to a gene: 2. Looked up from germline, CDR1 is MNHNS and CDR2 is SASEGT. This CDR3 is CASSSGQGNQPQHF. The CDR3 DNA is TGTGCCAGCAGTTCGGGACAGGGCAATCAGCCCCAGCATTTT.

The chain couples TRBV7-8 to TRBJ1-5; D uncertain. This CDR3 is built from 15 residues. Trimming pared 5 bases from V and 0 bases from J, leaving 11 bases between. Germline V CDR1 and CDR2: SGHVS, FQNEAQ. This CDR3 is CASSTQRYSNQPQHF. In DNA, the CDR3 is TGTGCCAGCAGCACACAGAGATATAGCAATCAGCCCCAGCATTTT. The whole variable domain, remainder taken from reference TRBV7-8 and TRBJ1-5, is GAGVSQSPRYKVAKRGQDVALRCDPISGHVSLFWYQQALGQGPEFLTYFQNEAQLDKSGLPSDRFFAERPEGSVSTLKIQRTQQEDSAVYLCASSTQRYSNQPQHFGDGTRLSIL.

The V call is TRBV5-1, the J call TRBJ2-1; D possibly corresponds to TRBD2 (6 bases). Looked up from germline, CDR1 is SGHRS and CDR2 is YFSETQ. The CDR3 runs to 14 residues. Trimming shortened V by 4 bases and J by 10 bases, and 18 bases separated the two germline ends. CDR3 nucleotide sequence: TGCGCCAGCAGCCACCGGGACTCCGGGAGCGAGCAGTTCTTC. Its protein is CASSHRDSGSEQFF.

The gene calls are TRBV28 and TRBJ2-1; TRBD1 might be the D (5 bases). The CDR3 extends over 14 amino acids. The germline V and J ends were trimmed by 2 bases and 5 bases, with 10 bases remaining between them. The germline V gene has CDR1 MDHEN and CDR2 SYDVKM. DNA of the CDR3: TGTGCCAGCAGTTTAAACTTAGGGGACAATGAGCAGTTCTTC. It codes for CASSLNLGDNEQFF. Based on the CDR3 plus reference TRBV28 and TRBJ2-1, the full variable domain is DVKVTQSSRYLVKRTGEKVFLECVQDMDHENMFWYRQDPGLGLRLIYFSYDVKMKEKGDIPEGYSVSREKKERFSLILESASTNQTSMYLCASSLNLGDNEQFFGPGTRLTVL.

The gene calls are TRBV4-2 and TRBJ2-7; 10 bases fit TRBD2. The germline CDR1 and CDR2 sequences are LGHNA and YNFKEQ. The CDR3 is 16 amino acids. J was trimmed by 4 bases and V by 0 bases; bases with no gene match: 6. CDR3 protein: CASSQEGAGGDYEQYF. CDR3 bases: TGTGCCAGCAGCCAAGAGGGAGCGGGAGGGGATTACGAGCAGTACTTC.

J is TRBJ2-1 and V is TRBV11-1; 7 bases align to TRBD2. V was pared by 5 bases and J by 8 bases, with 6 bases of the junction left unmatched. The germline V gene encodes CDR1 SGHAT and CDR2 FQDESV (reference sequence). The length of the CDR3 is 13 residues. The CDR3: CASSIGRLYEQFF. The CDR3 coding sequence is TGTGCCAGCAGCATCGGGAGGCTCTATGAGCAGTTCTTC.

The chain combines TRBV6-1 with TRBJ1-3; 7 bases map to TRBD1. The V gene end was trimmed by 10 bases and the J gene end by 0 bases; junction bases not matched to a gene: 9. This CDR3 has 15 residues. Germline loops: CDR1 MNHNS, CDR2 SASEGT. The CDR3 loop is CATRVGQTSGNTIYF. CDR3 nucleotide sequence: TGTGCCACCCGGGTGGGACAGACCTCTGGAAACACCATATATTTT.

This rearrangement joins TRBV5-8 to TRBJ1-5; 9 nucleotides line up with TRBD1. This CDR3 contains 15 residues. In germline, CDR1 is SGHTS, CDR2 YDEGEE. The trim removed 3 bases at V and 3 bases at J, leaving 4 bases unmatched. DNA of the CDR3: TGTGCCAGCAGCTCTGGACAGGGGTACAATCAGCCCCAGCATTTT. Translated, it gives CASSSGQGYNQPQHF. Using reference TRBV5-8 and TRBJ1-5 for the parts outside the CDR3, the full variable domain is EAGVTQSPTHLIKTRGQQATLRCSPISGHTSVYWYQQALGLGLQFLLWYDEGEERNRGNFPPRFSGRQFPNYSSELNVNALELEDSALYLCASSSGQGYNQPQHFGDGTRLSIL.

The chain recombines TRBV28 with TRBJ2-1; tentatively, D is TRBD1 (7 bases). CDR1 and CDR2 (germline): MDHEN, SYDVKM. The CDR3 runs 15 residues. V lost 7 bases to trimming and J lost 4 bases, with 17 bases between them. The CDR3 loop is CASTLRPGGYNEQFF. CDR3 DNA: TGTGCCAGCACTCTACGGCCAGGGGGGTACAATGAGCAGTTCTTC.

The chain uses TRBV9 and TRBJ2-2; D is undetermined. The CDR3 contains 13 residues. Germline CDR1 SGDLS, CDR2 YYNGEE. Trimming cost V 0 bases and J 4 bases, with 4 bases left between them. In DNA, the CDR3 is TGTGCCAGCAGCGTAGAGCCCACCGGGGAGCTGTTTTTT. It yields the protein CASSVEPTGELFF.

The chain combines TRBV7-6 with TRBJ2-2; tentative D call: TRBD1 (5 bases). V dropped 7 bases and J dropped 4 bases, with 16 bases sitting between them. The CDR3 has 15 residues. Per germline, CDR1 SGHVS and CDR2 FNYEAQ. The CDR3 loop reads CASTRSGPGTGELFF. The CDR3 DNA is TGTGCCAGCACCAGATCAGGGCCCGGCACCGGGGAGCTGTTTTTT.

This chain's CDR3 is CASSVSLAVNTGELFF. CDR3 coding DNA: TGTGCCAGCAGCGTCTCATTAGCGGTGAACACCGGGGAGCTGTTTTTT. This chain uses TRBV9 with TRBJ2-2, with D maybe TRBD2 (6 bases). The CDR3 length is 16 residues. The germline V gene encodes CDR1 SGDLS and CDR2 YYNGEE. The ends were cut back, 2 bases at V and 1 base at J, with 12 bases in the middle.

The chain has TRBV25-1 and TRBJ2-1; TRBD2 aligns across 7 bases. The CDR3 runs to 15 residues. Unmatched junction bases numbered 4, after V lost 5 bases and J lost 0 bases. Germline loops: CDR1 MGHDK, CDR2 SYGVNS. DNA for the CDR3: TGTGCCAGCAGTCGAAGCGGGGCCTCCTACAATGAGCAGTTCTTC. This translates into CASSRSGASYNEQFF.

V is TRBV19 and J is TRBJ2-7, with 9 bases identical to TRBD1. Germline V gives CDR1 LNHDA, CDR2 SQIVND (reference sequence). The CDR3 has 18 residues. V gave up 1 base and J gave up 0 bases; unmatched junction bases: 10. The CDR3 coding sequence is TGTGCCAGTAGTATAGTAGTAGGAGGGACAGGGAGCTCCTACGAGCAGTACTTC. Amino acids: CASSIVVGGTGSSYEQYF.

The chain joins TRBV7-2 to TRBJ2-5, with a possible D match to TRBD2 (5 bases). V lost 4 bases, J lost 5 bases, and 14 bases lay in between. Germline V gene data show CDR1 as SGHTA and CDR2 as FQGNSA. The CDR3 spans 14 residues. CDR3 in DNA: TGTGCCAGCAGCTCCAGGAGTATAGCGGAGACCCAGTACTTC. It specifies CASSSRSIAETQYF.

As regards this clone: The junction departs from the called germline gene at one end, perhaps through a read error. The chain combines TRBV7-2 with TRBJ2-1, with TRBD1 as a possible D gene (5 bases). This CDR3 comprises 16 residues. Germline lookup yields CDR1 SGHTA and CDR2 FQGNSA. CDR3 DNA: TGTGCCAGCAGCTTAGCCCGTCAGGGTGGGGCCAATGGGCAGTTCTTC. Translating it yields CASSLARQGGANGQFF.

The chain couples TRBV6-6 to TRBJ1-1, with unresolved D. Trimming removed 0 bases from V and 3 bases from J, with 8 bases in between. This CDR3 region has 14 residues. Looked up from germline, CDR1 is MNHNY and CDR2 is SVGAGI (reference sequence). CDR3 DNA: TGTGCCAGCAGTTACTCGGAGGGCGACACTGAAGCTTTCTTT. Translation: CASSYSEGDTEAFF.

This clone was detected only a few times. The chain is built from TRBV6-1 and TRBJ1-2; 7 nucleotides match TRBD1. The CDR3 is 15 amino acids. CDR1 and CDR2 from the germline V gene are MNHNS and SASEGT. Germline trimming cut 2 bases from V and 5 bases from J; bases unmatched to any gene: 8. CDR3 protein: CASSELGGQQYGYTF. CDR3 in DNA: TGTGCCAGCAGTGAACTAGGGGGACAGCAGTATGGCTACACCTTC.

The chain joins TRBV1 to TRBJ2-1; the table's D call TRBD2 went unverified against the DNA. TRBV1 is tagged as a pseudogene. There are 18 residues in the CDR3. The chain's CDR3 is CTSSQRRQLAGQSNEQFF. The DNA for the CDR3 is TGCACCAGCAGCCAACGGCGACAACTAGCGGGTCAGTCGAATGAGCAGTTCTTC.

V gene TRBV9 combines with J gene TRBJ2-5, with D perhaps matching TRBD2 (5 bases). V was cut by 4 bases and J by 1 base, with 14 bases left in between. Germline CDR1 and CDR2: SGDLS and YYNGEE. This CDR3 is 15 amino acids long. For the CDR3, the DNA is TGTGCCAGCAGCTCTAGCCCGGGGTTCCAAGAGACCCAGTACTTC. Amino acids: CASSSSPGFQETQYF.